This T cell receptor (beta chain) was captured by sequencing in a study of blood T cell repertoires in COVID-19. Across the whole study: The samples span acute and convalescent COVID-19 from the United States, Italy and Spain. T cells, B-cell-depleted T cells, or PBMCs provided the cDNA or gDNA that served as material.

As handled by the study authors: The assay estimated nucleated cells by amplifying reference gene primers. The method was immunoSEQ multiplex PCR; TCRdb's version includes in-frame clones alone and lacks a portion of them. The DNA was the basis for D and trimming; V, J and clone size are from that table. This sample has around 100,000 clones, with approximately 83% found just once. The CDR3 runs to 13 residues. V was clipped by 5 bases and J by 4 bases, with 11 bases between them. Germline V lookup: CDR1 SGHTA, CDR2 FQGTGA. Sample: peripheral blood. This clonotype was sampled from a man in his fifties or sixties with acute or convalescent COVID-19. The chain is built from TRBV7-3 and TRBJ1-2; D is unclear. CDR3 in amino acids: CASSTIDGYGYTF. The CDR3, as DNA: TGTGCCAGCAGCACTATAGACGGCTATGGCTACACCTTC. Supplemented by reference TRBV7-3 and TRBJ1-2, the full variable domain reads GAGVSQTPSNKVTEKGKYVELRCDPISGHTALYWYRQSLGQGPEFLIYFQGTGAADDSGLPNDRFFAVRPEGSVSTLKIQRTERGDSAVYLCASSTIDGYGYTFGSGTRLTVV.